A single sample is the source of the 4 T cell receptor beta chains below, sequenced in a study of early T cells in non-severe SARS-CoV-2 infection. Using its own MiXCR run on the 5' RACE reads, TCRdb lists one record per CDR3 protein. The table includes fewer than 120,000 distinct CDR3 sequences, around 12% detected once. This sample comprised whole blood, obtained at baseline. Every receptor here comes from an adult who was a healthcare worker with PCR-confirmed SARS-CoV-2 infection or an uninfected control (not recorded which).

This clonotype was observed a handful of times. J is TRBJ2-3 and V is TRBV2; 9 positions agree with TRBD1. CDR1 is SNHLY, CDR2 FYNNEI, per germline. The CDR3 consists of 14 residues. The ends lost 5 bases at V and 3 bases at J; junction bases unmatched: 3. CDR3: CASSPGTGTDTQYF. Written as DNA, the CDR3 is TGTGCCAGCAGTCCCGGGACAGGGACAGATACGCAGTATTTT.

This clonotype was seen more than once but under ten times. The rearrangement uses TRBV4-1 and TRBJ1-1, with a tentative D call TRBD1 (6 bases). The CDR3 contains 15 residues. CDR1 and CDR2 from the germline V gene are MGHRA and YSYEKL. Trimming removed 3 bases from V and 1 base from J, with 12 bases in between. The chain's CDR3 is CASSQFQGSNTEAFF. The CDR3 DNA sequence: TGCGCCAGCAGCCAGTTTCAGGGGTCGAACACTGAAGCTTTCTTT.

A note on this clonotype: Since a much larger clone is just one base distant, this may be a read error. The chain recombines TRBV7-6 with TRBJ2-5, with 10 bases lining up with TRBD2. The germline CDR1 and CDR2 sequences are SGHVS and FNYEAQ. Trimming took 0 bases from V and 5 from J; bases not matched to a gene: 12. This CDR3 region has 18 residues. The CDR3 DNA sequence: TGTGCCAGCAGCTTAGCGTCCCGAGCGGGAGGGTCCACGGAGACCCAGTACTTC. Translated, it gives CASSLASRAGGSTETQYF.

In its sample, this clonotype was seen a few times. The chain links TRBV3-1 to TRBJ2-5; 8 bases align to TRBD1. CDR1 and CDR2 from the germline V gene are LGHDT and YNNKEL (reference sequence). The J segment lost 2 bases and the V segment lost 4 bases, leaving 3 bases of the junction unmatched. This CDR3 contains 14 residues. The CDR3, as DNA: TGTGCCAGCAGCCGGGGACAGGTTCAAGAGACCCAGTACTTC. Protein: CASSRGQVQETQYF.